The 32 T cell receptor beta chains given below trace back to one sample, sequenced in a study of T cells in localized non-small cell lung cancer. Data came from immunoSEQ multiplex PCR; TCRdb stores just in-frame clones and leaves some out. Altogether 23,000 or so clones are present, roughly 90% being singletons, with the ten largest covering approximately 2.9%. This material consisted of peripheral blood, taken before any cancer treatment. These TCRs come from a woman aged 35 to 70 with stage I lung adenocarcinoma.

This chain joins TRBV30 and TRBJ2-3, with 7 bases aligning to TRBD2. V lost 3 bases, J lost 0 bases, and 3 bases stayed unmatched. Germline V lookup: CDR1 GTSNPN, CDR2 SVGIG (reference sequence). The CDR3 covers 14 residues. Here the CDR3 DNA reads TGTGCCTGGAGGGGAGGGCCAAGCACAGATACGCAGTATTTT. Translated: CAWRGGPSTDTQYF.

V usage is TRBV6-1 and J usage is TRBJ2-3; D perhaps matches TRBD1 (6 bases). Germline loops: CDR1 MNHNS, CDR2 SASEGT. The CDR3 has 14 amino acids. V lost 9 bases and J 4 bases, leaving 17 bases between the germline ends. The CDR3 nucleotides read TGTGCCAGTTCAGCAGGGGTGGCCGCAGATACGCAGTATTTT. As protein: CASSAGVAADTQYF.

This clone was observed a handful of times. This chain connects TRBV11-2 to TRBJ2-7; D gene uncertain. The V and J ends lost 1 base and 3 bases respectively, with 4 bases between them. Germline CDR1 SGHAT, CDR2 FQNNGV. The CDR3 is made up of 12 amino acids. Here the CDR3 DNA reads TGTGCCAGCAGCTTAGCTAGCTACGAGCAGTACTTC. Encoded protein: CASSLASYEQYF.

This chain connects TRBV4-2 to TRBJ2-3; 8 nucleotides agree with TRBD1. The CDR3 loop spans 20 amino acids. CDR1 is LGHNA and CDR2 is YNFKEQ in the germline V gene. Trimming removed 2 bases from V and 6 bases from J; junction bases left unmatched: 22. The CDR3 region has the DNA TGTGCCAGCAGCCAAAGAAGGGGGCGGGCGACAGGGGCATCTCGGGATACGCAGTATTTT. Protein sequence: CASSQRRGRATGASRDTQYF.

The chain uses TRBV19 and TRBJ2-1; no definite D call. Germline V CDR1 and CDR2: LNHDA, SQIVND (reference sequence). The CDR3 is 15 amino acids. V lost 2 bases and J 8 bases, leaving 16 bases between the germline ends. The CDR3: CASSISPSFRDEQFF. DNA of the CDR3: TGTGCCAGTAGTATATCACCTTCCTTCCGGGATGAGCAGTTCTTC.

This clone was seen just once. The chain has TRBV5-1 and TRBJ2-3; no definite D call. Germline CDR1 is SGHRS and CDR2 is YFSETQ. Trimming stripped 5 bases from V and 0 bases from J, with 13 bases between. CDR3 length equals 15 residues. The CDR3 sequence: CASRDLLGSTDTQYF. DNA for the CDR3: TGCGCCAGCAGGGACCTATTAGGAAGCACAGATACGCAGTATTTT.

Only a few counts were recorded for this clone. The CDR3 nucleotides read TGTGCCAGCAGCGGTCGGACAGGGGGACAGACCCAGTACTTC. Protein sequence: CASSGRTGGQTQYF. The rearrangement links TRBV7-8 to TRBJ2-5; 10 nucleotides align to TRBD1. This CDR3 is built from 14 residues. Germline V lookup: CDR1 SGHVS, CDR2 FQNEAQ. V lost 5 bases and J lost 6; bases outside the gene matches: 6.

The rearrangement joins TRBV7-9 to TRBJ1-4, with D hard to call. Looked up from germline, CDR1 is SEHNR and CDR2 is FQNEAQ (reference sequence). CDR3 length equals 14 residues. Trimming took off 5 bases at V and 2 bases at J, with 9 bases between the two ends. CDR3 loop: CASSPGWTNEKLFF. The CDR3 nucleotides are TGTGCCAGCAGCCCCGGGTGGACTAATGAAAAACTGTTTTTT.

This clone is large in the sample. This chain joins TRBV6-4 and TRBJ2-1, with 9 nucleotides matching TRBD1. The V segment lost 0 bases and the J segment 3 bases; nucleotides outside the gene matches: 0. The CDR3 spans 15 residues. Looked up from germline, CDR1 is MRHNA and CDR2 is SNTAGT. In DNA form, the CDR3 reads TGTGCCAGCAGTGACTCGACAGGGGGCTACAATGAGCAGTTCTTC. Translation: CASSDSTGGYNEQFF.

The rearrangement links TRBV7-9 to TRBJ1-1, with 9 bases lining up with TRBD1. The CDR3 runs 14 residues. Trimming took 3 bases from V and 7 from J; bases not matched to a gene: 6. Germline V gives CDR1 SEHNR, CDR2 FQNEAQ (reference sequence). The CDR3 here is CASSFSTGGSEAFF. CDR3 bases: TGTGCCAGCAGCTTTTCGACAGGGGGGAGTGAAGCTTTCTTT.

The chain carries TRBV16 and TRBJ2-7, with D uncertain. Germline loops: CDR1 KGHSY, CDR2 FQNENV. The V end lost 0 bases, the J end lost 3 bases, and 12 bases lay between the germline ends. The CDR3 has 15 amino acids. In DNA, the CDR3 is TGTGCCAGCAGCCAATCCCCCGCCTTCGGCTACGAGCAGTACTTC. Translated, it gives CASSQSPAFGYEQYF.

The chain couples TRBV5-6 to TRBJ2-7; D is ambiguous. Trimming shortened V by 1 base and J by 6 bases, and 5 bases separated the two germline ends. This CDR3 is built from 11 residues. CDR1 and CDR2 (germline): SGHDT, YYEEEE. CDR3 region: CASSLFGEQYF. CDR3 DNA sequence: TGTGCCAGCAGCTTGTTTGGCGAGCAGTACTTC. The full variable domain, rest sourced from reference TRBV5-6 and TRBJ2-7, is DAGVTQSPTHLIKTRGQQVTLRCSPKSGHDTVSWYQQALGQGPQFIFQYYEEEERQRGNFPDRFSGHQFPNYSSELNVNALLLGDSALYLCASSLFGEQYFGPGTRLTVT.

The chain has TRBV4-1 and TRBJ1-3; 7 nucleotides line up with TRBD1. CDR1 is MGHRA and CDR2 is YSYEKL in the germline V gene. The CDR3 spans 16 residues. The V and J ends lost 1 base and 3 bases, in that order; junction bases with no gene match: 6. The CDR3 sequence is CASSQVHRQGGNTIYF. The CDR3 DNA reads TGCGCCAGCAGCCAAGTGCACCGACAGGGTGGAAACACCATATATTTT.

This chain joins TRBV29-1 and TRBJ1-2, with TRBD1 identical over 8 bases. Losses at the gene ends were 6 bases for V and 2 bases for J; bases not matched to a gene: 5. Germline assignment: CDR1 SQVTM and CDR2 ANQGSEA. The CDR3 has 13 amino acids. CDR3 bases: TGCAGCGTCCGACAGGGGCCGAACTATGGCTACACCTTC. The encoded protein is CSVRQGPNYGYTF.

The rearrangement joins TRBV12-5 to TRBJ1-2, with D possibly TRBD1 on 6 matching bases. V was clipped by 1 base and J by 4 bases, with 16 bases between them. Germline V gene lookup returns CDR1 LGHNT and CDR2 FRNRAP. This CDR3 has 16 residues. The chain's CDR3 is CASGLADITGIYGYTF. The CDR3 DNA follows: TGTGCTAGTGGTTTGGCCGACATAACAGGGATCTATGGCTACACCTTC.

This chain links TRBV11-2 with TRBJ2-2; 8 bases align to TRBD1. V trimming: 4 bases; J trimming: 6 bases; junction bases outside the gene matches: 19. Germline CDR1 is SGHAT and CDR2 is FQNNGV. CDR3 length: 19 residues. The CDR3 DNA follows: TGTGCCAGCAGCTCCGGACAGGGCCTCACATTTTGGAGAGCCGGGGAGCTGTTTTTT. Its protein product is CASSSGQGLTFWRAGELFF.

Here the CDR3 reads CASSPTSGLAGGRSSYEQYF. The CDR3 DNA sequence: TGTGCCAGCAGCCCGACCTCGGGACTAGCGGGAGGGAGGAGCTCCTACGAGCAGTACTTC. The J gene is TRBJ2-7, the V gene TRBV14; 16 bases line up with TRBD2. The germline CDR1 and CDR2 sequences are SGHDN and FVKESK. The CDR3 has 20 residues. Germline trimming cut 4 bases from V and 0 bases from J; bases unmatched to any gene: 12.

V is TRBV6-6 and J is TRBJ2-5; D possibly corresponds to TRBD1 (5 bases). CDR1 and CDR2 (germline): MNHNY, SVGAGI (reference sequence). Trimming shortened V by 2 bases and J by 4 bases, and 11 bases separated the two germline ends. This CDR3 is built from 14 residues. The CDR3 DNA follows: TGTGCCAGCAGTTACCCGGCCAGGGTAGAGACCCAGTACTTC. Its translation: CASSYPARVETQYF.

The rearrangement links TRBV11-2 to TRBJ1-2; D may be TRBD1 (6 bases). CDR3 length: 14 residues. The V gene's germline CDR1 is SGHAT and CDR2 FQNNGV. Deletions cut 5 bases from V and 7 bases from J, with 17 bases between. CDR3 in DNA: TGTGCCAGCAGCCCCGGGGGGGCAAGTGGTGGCTACACCTTC. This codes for CASSPGGASGGYTF.

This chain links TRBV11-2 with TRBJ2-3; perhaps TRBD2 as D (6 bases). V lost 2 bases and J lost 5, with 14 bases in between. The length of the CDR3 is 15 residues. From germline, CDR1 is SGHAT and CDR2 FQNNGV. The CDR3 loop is CASSLRSGWGDTQYF. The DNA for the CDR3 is TGTGCCAGCAGCTTACGTAGCGGATGGGGAGATACGCAGTATTTT.

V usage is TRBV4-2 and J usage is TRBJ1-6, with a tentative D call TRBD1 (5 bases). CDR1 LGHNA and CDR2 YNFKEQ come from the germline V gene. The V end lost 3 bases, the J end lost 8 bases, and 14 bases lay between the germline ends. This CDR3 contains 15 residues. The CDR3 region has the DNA TGTGCCAGCAGCCAGGAGCGGAGGGGCGATTCACCCCTCCACTTT. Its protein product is CASSQERRGDSPLHF.

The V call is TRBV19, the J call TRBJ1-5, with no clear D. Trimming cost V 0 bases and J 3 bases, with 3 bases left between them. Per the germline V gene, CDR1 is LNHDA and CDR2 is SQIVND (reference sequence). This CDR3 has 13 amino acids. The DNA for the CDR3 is TGTGCCAGTAGTATAGATCCCAATCAGCCCCAGCATTTT. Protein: CASSIDPNQPQHF.

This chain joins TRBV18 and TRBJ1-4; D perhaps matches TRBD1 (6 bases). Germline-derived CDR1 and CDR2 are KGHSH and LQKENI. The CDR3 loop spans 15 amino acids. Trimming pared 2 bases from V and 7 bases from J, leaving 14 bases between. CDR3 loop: CASSPDGQSIEKLFF. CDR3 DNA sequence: TGTGCCAGCTCACCAGACGGACAGAGCATTGAAAAACTGTTTTTT.

CDR3 protein: CALRQGGQETQYF. CDR3 bases: TGTGCCCTCAGACAGGGAGGTCAAGAGACCCAGTACTTC. The V and J genes are TRBV6-1 and TRBJ2-5; possible D gene TRBD1, 7 bases. CDR1 is MNHNS and CDR2 is SASEGT in the germline V gene. Trimming removed 11 bases at V and 2 bases at J, with 15 bases between. This CDR3 region has 13 residues.

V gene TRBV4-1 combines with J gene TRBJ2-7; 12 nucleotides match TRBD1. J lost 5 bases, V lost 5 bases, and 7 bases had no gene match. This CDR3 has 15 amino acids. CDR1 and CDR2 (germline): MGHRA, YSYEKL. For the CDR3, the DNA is TGCGCCAGCAGCTCCCGGGACAGGGGGCTGGACGAGCAGTACTTC. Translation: CASSSRDRGLDEQYF.

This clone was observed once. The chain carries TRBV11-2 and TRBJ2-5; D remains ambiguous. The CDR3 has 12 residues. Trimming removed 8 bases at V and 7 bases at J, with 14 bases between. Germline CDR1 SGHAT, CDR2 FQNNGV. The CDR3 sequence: CASGPYLGTQYF. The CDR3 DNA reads TGTGCCAGCGGCCCCTACCTTGGGACCCAGTACTTC.

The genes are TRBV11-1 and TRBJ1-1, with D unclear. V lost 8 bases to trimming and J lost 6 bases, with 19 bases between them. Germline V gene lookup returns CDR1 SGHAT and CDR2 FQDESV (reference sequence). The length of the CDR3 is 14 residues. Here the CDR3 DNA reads TGTGCCAGCTCCCTCCCAAACCCTATCTCTGAAGCTTTCTTT. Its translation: CASSLPNPISEAFF.

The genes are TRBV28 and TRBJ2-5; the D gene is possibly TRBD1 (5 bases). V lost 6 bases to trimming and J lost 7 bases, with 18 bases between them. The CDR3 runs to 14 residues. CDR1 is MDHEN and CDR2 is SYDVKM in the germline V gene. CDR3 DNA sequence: TGTGCCAGCAGCCACATCCCGGACATGGGGACCCAGTACTTC. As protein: CASSHIPDMGTQYF.

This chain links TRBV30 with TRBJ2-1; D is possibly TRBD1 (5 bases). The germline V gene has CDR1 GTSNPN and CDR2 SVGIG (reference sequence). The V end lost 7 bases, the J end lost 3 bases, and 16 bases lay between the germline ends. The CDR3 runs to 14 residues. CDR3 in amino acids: CAFSTVQVYNEQFF. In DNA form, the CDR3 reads TGTGCCTTCTCGACAGTCCAGGTCTACAATGAGCAGTTCTTC.

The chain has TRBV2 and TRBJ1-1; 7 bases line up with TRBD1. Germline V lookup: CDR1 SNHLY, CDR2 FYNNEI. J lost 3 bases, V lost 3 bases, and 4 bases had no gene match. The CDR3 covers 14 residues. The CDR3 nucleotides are TGTGCCAGCAGTGACGGACAGGTTCACACTGAAGCTTTCTTT. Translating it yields CASSDGQVHTEAFF.

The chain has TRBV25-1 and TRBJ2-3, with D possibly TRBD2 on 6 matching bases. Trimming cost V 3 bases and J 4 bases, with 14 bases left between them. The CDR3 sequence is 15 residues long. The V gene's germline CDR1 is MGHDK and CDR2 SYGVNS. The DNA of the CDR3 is TGTGCCAGCAGTGAGGGAGGCCGAGGAGCAGATACGCAGTATTTT. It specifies CASSEGGRGADTQYF.

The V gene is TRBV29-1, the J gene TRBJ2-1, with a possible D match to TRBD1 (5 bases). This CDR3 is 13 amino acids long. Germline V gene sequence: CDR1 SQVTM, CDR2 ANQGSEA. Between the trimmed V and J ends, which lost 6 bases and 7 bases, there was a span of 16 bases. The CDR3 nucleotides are TGCAGCGTGGTCACCCGGACACCGAATGAGCAGTTCTTC. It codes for CSVVTRTPNEQFF.